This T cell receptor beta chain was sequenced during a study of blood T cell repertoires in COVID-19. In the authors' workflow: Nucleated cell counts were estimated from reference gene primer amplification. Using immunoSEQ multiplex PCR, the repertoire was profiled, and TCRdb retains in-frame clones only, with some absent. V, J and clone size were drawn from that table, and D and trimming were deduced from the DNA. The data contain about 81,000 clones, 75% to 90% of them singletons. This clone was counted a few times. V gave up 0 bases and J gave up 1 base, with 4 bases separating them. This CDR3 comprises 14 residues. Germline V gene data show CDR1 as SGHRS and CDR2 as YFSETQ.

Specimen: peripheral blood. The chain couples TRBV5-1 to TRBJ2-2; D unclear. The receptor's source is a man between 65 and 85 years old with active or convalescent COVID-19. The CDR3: CASSLGGNTGELFF. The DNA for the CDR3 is TGCGCCAGCAGCTTGGGAGGGAACACCGGGGAGCTGTTTTTT.